The 21 T cell receptor beta chains reported below all come from one sample, sequenced in a study of T-cell memory formation after mild COVID-19. TCRdb called the 5' RACE reads again in MiXCR, with one record for every CDR3 protein. The sample holds about 270,000 distinct CDR3 sequences; roughly 17% are singletons and the top ten take 23%. The sample comprised PBMCs or a T cell subset sorted from them (not recorded which). Receptors originate from a man aged 18 to 30 who had mild COVID-19 (a few samples of this study predate the infection). Cell type and time point are not known.

The gene calls are TRBV11-2 and TRBJ2-2, with no clear D. The CDR3 has 14 amino acids. Trimming took 1 base from V and 4 from J, leaving 7 bases between them. CDR1 is SGHAT, CDR2 FQNNGV, per germline. The CDR3 loop reads CASSLVSSTGELFF. In DNA, the CDR3 is TGTGCCAGCAGCTTAGTATCATCCACCGGGGAGCTGTTTTTT.

The chain employs TRBV10-3 and TRBJ2-3; TRBD2 agrees at 7 bases. Looked up from germline, CDR1 is ENHRY and CDR2 is SYGVKD. The junction had 10 bases not matched to a gene; V was cut back by 4 bases and J by 6 bases. The CDR3 has 15 residues. The CDR3, as DNA: TGTGCCATCAGTGCGCGGGACTATGGTGGGGATACGCAGTATTTT. Encoded protein: CAISARDYGGDTQYF.

A single count supports this clonotype. The chain recombines TRBV18 with TRBJ2-3; D possibly corresponds to TRBD2 (5 bases). The CDR3 length is 15 residues. The germline CDR1 and CDR2 sequences are KGHSH and LQKENI. V was clipped by 3 bases and J by 4 bases, with 14 bases between them. CDR3 sequence (DNA): TGTGCCAGCTCACCGGCGGGTGGACGGCCAGATACGCAGTATTTT. The encoded protein is CASSPAGGRPDTQYF.

This clonotype showed up just a few times. With a much larger clone just one base away, this may be a read error. The chain couples TRBV11-2 to TRBJ2-2, with D unresolved. The V end lost 5 bases, the J end lost 3 bases, and 4 bases lay between the germline ends. Germline CDR1 is SGHAT and CDR2 is FQNNGV. CDR3 size: 12 residues. For the CDR3, the DNA is TGTGCCAGCAGCATTTACACCGGGGAGCTGTTTTTT. Amino acid sequence: CASSIYTGELFF.

In this sample, this clonotype turned up a few times. This chain links TRBV29-1 with TRBJ2-2, with D possibly being TRBD1 or TRBD2 (5 bases each). This CDR3 region has 13 residues. CDR1 SQVTM and CDR2 ANQGSEA come from the germline V gene. CDR3 in amino acids: CGLGEPNTGELFF. In nucleotides, the CDR3 is TGCGGACTGGGGGAACCGAACACCGGGGAGCTGTTTTTT.

This clonotype was recorded a few times. The chain combines TRBV12-3 or TRBV12-4 with TRBJ2-1; 7 bases map to TRBD1. The CDR3 consists of 15 residues. After removal of 2 bases from V and 6 bases from J, the junction contained 7 bases not matched to a gene. CDR3 in DNA: TGTGCCAGCAGTTTAATGAGGGGGCGGCCCAATGAGCAGTTCTTC. Translated: CASSLMRGRPNEQFF.

The chain joins TRBV5-1 to TRBJ2-3; D may be TRBD2 (6 bases). The ends were cut back, 4 bases at V and 2 bases at J, with 14 bases in the middle. Germline CDR1 SGHRS, CDR2 YFSETQ. This CDR3 comprises 15 residues. For the CDR3, the DNA is TGCGCCAGCAGCCCGAGGGACTCCCTCACAGATACGCAGTATTTT. Encoded protein: CASSPRDSLTDTQYF.

The chain combines TRBV27 with TRBJ2-4; 7 bases line up with TRBD1. CDR3 length: 13 residues. V lost 5 bases, J lost 6 bases, and 4 bases stayed unmatched. Germline V gene sequence: CDR1 MNHEY, CDR2 SMNVEV (reference sequence). CDR3 loop: CASSPRDRNIQYF. The CDR3 DNA follows: TGTGCCAGCAGTCCACGGGACAGAAACATTCAGTACTTC.

This clonotype was recorded at least ten times. V usage is TRBV7-2 and J usage is TRBJ1-2; unclear D gene. The CDR3 runs 13 residues. Germline V CDR1 and CDR2: SGHTA, FQGNSA. V was cut by 5 bases and J by 4 bases, with 11 bases left in between. CDR3 sequence reads: CASSPYTLYGYTF. In nucleotides, the CDR3 is TGTGCCAGCAGCCCGTACACTCTCTATGGCTACACCTTC.

CDR3 nucleotide sequence: TGTGCCAGCAGCTCTACAGGGGGGAGTTATGAGCAGTTCTTC. This translates into CASSSTGGSYEQFF. This chain joins TRBV7-2 and TRBJ2-1; TRBD1 agrees at 8 bases. CDR3 length: 14 residues. The V gene's germline CDR1 is SGHTA and CDR2 FQGNSA. Unmatched junction bases numbered 7, after V lost 4 bases and J lost 8 bases.

This chain links TRBV19 with TRBJ1-1; 7 bases line up with TRBD1. The CDR3 sequence is 15 residues long. Germline values: CDR1 LNHDA, CDR2 SQIVND (reference sequence). V lost 6 bases, J lost 0 bases, and 7 bases stayed unmatched. The CDR3 bases are TGTGCCAGTAGGCCGGGACAGAACATGAACACTGAAGCTTTCTTT. Translated, it gives CASRPGQNMNTEAFF.

The V call is TRBV10-3, the J call TRBJ1-1, with 10 nucleotides matching TRBD1. The V gene's germline CDR1 is ENHRY and CDR2 SYGVKD. The CDR3 runs to 15 residues. V lost 2 bases to trimming and J lost 4 bases; unmatched junction nucleotides: 4. The CDR3, as DNA: TGTGCCATCAGTGAGACGGGACAGGGGATCACTGAAGCTTTCTTT. It encodes CAISETGQGITEAFF.

This chain joins TRBV28 and TRBJ2-2; 7 bases fit TRBD1. J was trimmed by 9 bases and V by 1 base; bases with no gene match: 8. CDR1 is MDHEN, CDR2 SYDVKM, per germline. The CDR3 extends over 15 amino acids. CDR3 bases: TGTGCCAGCAGTTTATCCTTCAACAGGGGCCGGGAGCTGTTTTTT. Amino acid sequence: CASSLSFNRGRELFF. Drawing the rest from reference TRBV28 and TRBJ2-2, the complete variable domain is DVKVTQSSRYLVKRTGEKVFLECVQDMDHENMFWYRQDPGLGLRLIYFSYDVKMKEKGDIPEGYSVSREKKERFSLILESASTNQTSMYLCASSLSFNRGRELFFGEGSRLTVL.

The chain has TRBV24-1 and TRBJ1-5; tentative D call: TRBD1 (5 bases). The germline V and J ends were trimmed by 4 bases and 9 bases, with 12 bases remaining between them. CDR3 size: 13 residues. The V gene's germline CDR1 is KGHDR and CDR2 SFDVKD. The CDR3: CATSEGPRPPQHF. CDR3 DNA: TGTGCCACCAGTGAGGGACCTCGCCCGCCCCAGCATTTT.

The V gene is TRBV6-6, the J gene TRBJ2-5, with D tentatively TRBD1 or TRBD2 (7 bases each). V was trimmed by 5 bases and J by 5 bases, leaving 18 bases between them. The CDR3 extends over 15 amino acids. Germline V lookup: CDR1 MNHNY, CDR2 SVGAGI (reference sequence). The CDR3 loop reads CASSRQGRGGETQYF. Written as DNA, the CDR3 is TGTGCCAGCAGTCGACAGGGAAGGGGGGGCGAGACCCAGTACTTC.

This clonotype appeared a few times. Sequence at one end of the junction differs from germline and may be a read error. The chain employs TRBV5-4 and TRBJ2-5, with 15 nucleotides matching TRBD2. Germline values: CDR1 SGHNT, CDR2 YYREEE (reference sequence). This CDR3 is built from 15 residues. The CDR3 sequence is CASTPPGLAGGGTNF. The CDR3 DNA follows: TGTGCCAGCACCCCTCCGGGACTAGCGGGGGGAGGAACGAACTTC. Full variable domain (rest looked up from reference TRBV5-4 and TRBJ2-5): ETGVTQSPTHLIKTRGQQVTLRCSSQSGHNTVSWYQQALGQGPQFIFQYYREEENGRGNFPPRFSGLQFPNYSSELNVNALELDDSALYLCASTPPGLAGGGTNFGPGTRLLVL.

The chain carries TRBV28 and TRBJ1-2; D ambiguous. Trimming removed 10 bases from V and 8 bases from J, with 26 bases in between. Germline-derived CDR1 and CDR2 are MDHEN and SYDVKM. The CDR3 length is 15 residues. The CDR3 sequence: CATPPGDGPSDGYTF. CDR3 DNA: TGTGCCACCCCGCCGGGTGATGGCCCCAGCGACGGCTACACCTTC.

Only a few counts were recorded for this clonotype. The rearrangement links TRBV4-1 to TRBJ1-5, with no clear D. CDR1 and CDR2 (germline): MGHRA, YSYEKL. The V and J ends lost 1 base and 4 bases respectively, with 8 bases between them. The CDR3 spans 14 residues. The CDR3: CASSQGLKNQPQHF. The DNA of the CDR3 is TGCGCCAGCAGCCAAGGACTGAAGAATCAGCCCCAGCATTTT.

This clonotype was counted a few times. The V call is TRBV19, the J call TRBJ2-7; 9 nucleotides agree with TRBD1. This CDR3 comprises 15 residues. The V gene's germline CDR1 is LNHDA and CDR2 SQIVND (reference sequence). V was pared by 9 bases and J by 6 bases, with 15 bases of the junction left unmatched. The CDR3 loop reads CASRPSRDRVLEQYF. Here the CDR3 DNA reads TGTGCCAGCCGACCTAGCCGGGACAGGGTCCTCGAGCAGTACTTC.

A remark on this clonotype: Its ends do not fully match the called genes, so a read error is possible. The chain employs TRBV20-1 and TRBJ2-5; 8 nucleotides agree with TRBD1. The CDR3 has 14 residues. Germline V gives CDR1 DFQATT, CDR2 SNEGSKA (reference sequence). The CDR3 nucleotides read TGCAGTGCGAGAGGGACAGGCAACCAAGAGACCCAGTACTTC. Amino acid sequence: CSARGTGNQETQYF.

This clonotype was counted only a few times. The genes are TRBV10-3 and TRBJ1-2; D is undetermined. Trimming took off 7 bases at V and 3 bases at J, with 18 bases between the two ends. Germline V lookup: CDR1 ENHRY, CDR2 SYGVKD. CDR3 size: 15 residues. This CDR3 reads CAIKSARSSYYGYTF. The DNA for the CDR3 is TGTGCCATCAAGTCGGCCCGCTCATCCTACTATGGCTACACCTTC.